Listed below are T cell receptor beta chains from one sample, sequenced in a study of PD-1 blockade in classical Hodgkin lymphoma. Sequencing was performed with immunoSEQ multiplex PCR; in TCRdb, only in-frame clones are kept and a portion is missing. Seen here are almost 100,000 clones, 80% to 95% observed once, and the top ten hold roughly 2.8%. The specimen comprised peripheral blood mononuclear cells (PBMCs), sampled at baseline. All receptors come from a human donor with classical Hodgkin lymphoma. CDR3s include the opening cysteine and the closing phenylalanine or tryptophan. A D gene is named only where the DNA matches it firmly.

J: TRBJ2-2; D: NA; V: TRBV19; DNA: TGTGCCAGTAGTAGGAATTTTGGCGGGAACACCGGGGAGCTGTTTTTT; CDR3: CASSRNFGGNTGELFF
J: TRBJ2-7; D: TRBD2; V: TRBV4-1; DNA: TGCGCCAGCAGCCACGGGGGGGCGGGCACCTCCTACGAGCAGTACTTC; CDR3: CASSHGGAGTSYEQYF
J: TRBJ1-1; D: NA; V: TRBV6-1; DNA: TGTGCCAGCAGTGAAAGTGGCAGGGGAAGGACTGAAGCTTTCTTT; CDR3: CASSESGRGRTEAFF
J: TRBJ2-3; D: TRBD2; V: TRBV11-3; DNA: TGTGCCAGCAGCTTAGGCGGGAGAGCGGCAGATACGCAGTATTTT; CDR3: CASSLGGRAADTQYF
J: TRBJ1-4; D: NA; V: TRBV9; DNA: TGTGCCAGCAGCGTAGGTCAGGAGGGCAATGAAAAACTGTTTTTT; CDR3: CASSVGQEGNEKLFF
J: TRBJ2-1; D: TRBD2; V: TRBV19; DNA: TGTGCCACCTCCCCCAGTCCGGGGACTAGCGGAAGCTCCTACAATGAGCAGTTCTTC; CDR3: CATSPSPGTSGSSYNEQFF
J: TRBJ1-2; D: NA; V: TRBV5-6; DNA: TGTGCCAGCAGCTTAAGGCTCCTAAGTAACGTGGCGGGCTATGGCTACACCTTC; CDR3: CASSLRLLSNVAGYGYTF
J: TRBJ2-2; D: NA; V: TRBV7-9; DNA: TGTGCCAGCAGCCTCGCAGGGGAGCTGTTTTTT; CDR3: CASSLAGELFF
J: TRBJ1-1; D: NA; V: TRBV29-1; DNA: TGCAGCGTTGTGAGGGATCAGTACACTGAAGCTTTCTTT; CDR3: CSVVRDQYTEAFF
J: TRBJ2-7; D: NA; V: TRBV11-1; DNA: TGTGCCAGCAGCGAAGACAGGTGGCACTACGAGCAGTACTTC; CDR3: CASSEDRWHYEQYF